These T cell receptor beta chains were read from a single sample in a study of identical twins. TCRdb called the 5' RACE reads again in MiXCR, with one record for every CDR3 protein. This table has about 280,000 distinct CDR3 sequences, about 8.1% appearing once. The same data also contributed to another study, on yellow fever vaccine responses in identical twins.

The sequenced sample was memory (CD45RO+) T cells sorted from blood. The receptors derive from a woman aged 18-35 years in good health. Both conserved end residues are part of each CDR3. A D gene is named only where the DNA matches it firmly. The size entry is marked missing in some rows and otherwise reads once, few, many or a size class.

size	D	V	J	DNA	CDR3
few	TRBD2	TRBV27	TRBJ2-7	TGTGCCAGCAGTTTGTCCGGGACTAGCGGAACCTACGAGCAGTACTTC	CASSLSGTSGTYEQYF
many	.	TRBV20-1	TRBJ1-2	TGCAGTGCCCCACCCGAAAGTAACTATGGCTACACCTTC	CSAPPESNYGYTF
many	.	TRBV6-2/TRBV6-3	TRBJ2-5	TGTGCCAGCAGTCAATTACCTCGGGAGACCCAGTACTTC	CASSQLPRETQYF
.	.	TRBV5-6	TRBJ2-7	TGTGCCAGCAGCCCCCGGTGGACCAGAGGGTACGAGCAGTACTTC	CASSPRWTRGYEQYF
many	.	TRBV5-1	TRBJ2-1	TGCGCCAGCAGCTTGGGGACAGTGCACTCCTACAATGAGCAGTTCTTC	CASSLGTVHSYNEQFF
few	.	TRBV11-3	TRBJ2-1	TGTGCCAGCAGCCCAAGACTAGGGGGAGCGTACAATGAGCAGTTCTTC	CASSPRLGGAYNEQFF
.	TRBD2	TRBV6-6	TRBJ2-3	TGTGCCAGTAGAGAGCGGGGGGGATATACGCAGTATTTT	CASRERGGYTQYF
few	.	TRBV11-2	TRBJ2-7	TGTGCCAGCAGCGGGGGGCCCGGGACTTACGAGCAGTACTTC	CASSGGPGTYEQYF
.	TRBD2	TRBV18	TRBJ2-7	TGTGCCAGCTCGAGGGGTAGCGGGCTCCTCGAGCAGTACTTC	CASSRGSGLLEQYF
few	.	TRBV20-1	TRBJ2-3	TGCAGTGCTACCCACCCTCGGAGAGGCTTACTGATAAGCACAGATACGCAGTATTTT	CSATHPRRGLLISTDTQYF
few	.	TRBV11-2	TRBJ2-5	TGTGCCAGCAGCTTATGGGGACCCCAAGAGACCCAGTACTTC	CASSLWGPQETQYF
.	.	TRBV12-5	TRBJ2-5	TGTGCTAGTGGGGCGCGGGTCCAAGAGACCCAGTACTTC	CASGARVQETQYF
many	.	TRBV20-1	TRBJ2-3	TGCAGTGCTCAAGCCCGGGGGGCACCAGATACGCAGTATTTT	CSAQARGAPDTQYF
many	.	TRBV20-1	TRBJ1-4	TGCAGTGCTAGAGATATCGAGGGTTTTAATGAAAAACTGTTTTTT	CSARDIEGFNEKLFF
few	.	TRBV28	TRBJ2-1	TGTGCTAGCGGAGACTACAATGAGCAGTTCTTC	CASGDYNEQFF
many	.	TRBV14	TRBJ2-1	TGTGCCAGCAGCCAAGTAGGGGGGAGCTCCTACAATGAGCAGTTCTTC	CASSQVGGSSYNEQFF
few	.	TRBV5-1	TRBJ1-1	TGCGCCAGCAGCTTGGGCCAGCATCAAGACACTGAAGCTTTCTTT	CASSLGQHQDTEAFF
few	.	TRBV7-6	TRBJ2-5	TGTGCCAGCAGCCAGATGGGCGAGGGGGAGACCCAGTACTTC	CASSQMGEGETQYF
many	TRBD1	TRBV27	TRBJ1-6	TGTGCCAGCAGTCCCGGGACAGGCAATTCACCCCTCCACTTT	CASSPGTGNSPLHF
.	.	TRBV3-1	TRBJ2-2	TGTGCCAGCAGCCAAGTGGGTCGGGGGGAGCTGTTTTTT	CASSQVGRGELFF
few	TRBD2	TRBV7-2	TRBJ2-7	TGTGCCAGCAGCACCGGACTAGCGGGACTTAACGCCTACGAGCAGTACTTC	CASSTGLAGLNAYEQYF
many	.	TRBV5-1	TRBJ2-3	TGCGCCAGCAGCGGCTTACACACAGATACGCAGTATTTT	CASSGLHTDTQYF
few	.	TRBV5-1	TRBJ1-2	TGCGCCAGCAGCGATCGGATTAACTATGGCTACACCTTC	CASSDRINYGYTF
.	.	TRBV29-1	TRBJ2-2	TGCAGCGTTGAAGCGAGAAAAGCGAACACCGGGGAGCTGTTTTTT	CSVEARKANTGELFF
.	.	TRBV3-1	TRBJ2-1	TGTGCCAGCAGTTACGCCCCGGATGAGCAGTTCTTC	CASSYAPDEQFF
many	.	TRBV19	TRBJ1-5	TGTGCCAGTAGTATGCCTCAGGGGTTTGGCAGCAATCAGCCCCAGCATTTT	CASSMPQGFGSNQPQHF
many	TRBD2	TRBV6-1	TRBJ2-7	TGTGCCAGCAGTGAAGATACTAGCGGGAGCTCCGAGCAGTACTTC	CASSEDTSGSSEQYF
few	.	TRBV20-1	TRBJ1-1	TGCAGTGCTAGATCAGTCATGAACACTGAAGCTTTCTTT	CSARSVMNTEAFF
few	.	TRBV28	TRBJ2-3	TGTGCCAGCAGTTTATGGGGGGTCGACAGCCTGGAGGGCTACACAGATACGCAGTATTTT	CASSLWGVDSLEGYTDTQYF
.	TRBD1	TRBV5-8	TRBJ2-2	TGTGCCAGCAGCATGTGGACAGGGGTCGGCCCCGGGGAGCTGTTTTTT	CASSMWTGVGPGELFF
many	TRBD1	TRBV10-1	TRBJ2-5	TGCGCCAGCAGTCTCGGACAGGGCCCGATCAGCTCCGAGACCCAGTACTTC	CASSLGQGPISSETQYF
many	TRBD2	TRBV28	TRBJ2-3	TGTGCCAGCAGTAAACCGGGACTAGCGTATGATACGCAGTATTTT	CASSKPGLAYDTQYF
many	TRBD2	TRBV5-1	TRBJ2-5	TGCGCCAGCAGCTTGGAGCGGGGAGGTGAGACCCAGTACTTC	CASSLERGGETQYF
.	.	TRBV4-1	TRBJ1-1	TGCGCCAGCAGCCAAGAAATTAGGGGGACTGAAGCTTTCTTT	CASSQEIRGTEAFF
few	.	TRBV10-2	TRBJ1-5	TGCGCCAGCAGGCCGGCAGGGGTCGACCAGCCCCAGCATTTT	CASRPAGVDQPQHF
.	.	TRBV2	TRBJ2-7	TGTGCCAGCAGGACTCCTTTCCCCTACGAGCAGTACTTC	CASRTPFPYEQYF
many	.	TRBV3-1	TRBJ2-5	TGTGCCAGCAGCCCGGGACGGATCCAAGAGACCCAGTACTTC	CASSPGRIQETQYF
few	.	TRBV10-3	TRBJ1-1	TGTGCCATCAGTTCCGCAGGGGCGTCTAGGATCACTGAAGCTTTCTTT	CAISSAGASRITEAFF
many	TRBD2	TRBV28	TRBJ2-5	TGTGCCAGCAGTAGCCGGGGGCTAGCGGGCCAAGAGACCCAGTACTTC	CASSSRGLAGQETQYF
.	.	TRBV28	TRBJ1-3	TGTGCCAGCAGTTCAGGTTACACCATATATTTT	CASSSGYTIYF
many	TRBD1	TRBV12-3/TRBV12-4	TRBJ2-1	TGTGCCAGCAGAACTCGACAGGGTTCCTCCTACAATGAGCAGTTCTTC	CASRTRQGSSYNEQFF
many	TRBD2	TRBV7-3	TRBJ2-2	TGTGCCAGCAGTTGGACATCAAGCGGGATTCTCACCGGGGAGCTGTTTTTT	CASSWTSSGILTGELFF
.	TRBD1	TRBV11-3	TRBJ2-5	TGTGCCAGCAGCTCTACCGGGACAGGGCAAGTAGAGACCCAGTACTTC	CASSSTGTGQVETQYF
.	.	TRBV4-2	TRBJ1-1	TGTGCCAGCAGCCAAGCGACCGGCATTATGAACACTGAAGCTTTCTTT	CASSQATGIMNTEAFF
many	TRBD1	TRBV6-5	TRBJ1-1	TGTGCCAGCAGTAACCGGGACAGGGGAAACCTGAACACTGAAGCTTTCTTT	CASSNRDRGNLNTEAFF
many	.	TRBV9	TRBJ2-3	TGTGCCAGCAGCGGCGTCACAGATACGCAGTATTTT	CASSGVTDTQYF
many	.	TRBV4-1	TRBJ2-7	TGCGCCAGCAGCCAAGAGCCGGAGTATTACTACGAGCAGTACTTC	CASSQEPEYYYEQYF
.	TRBD2	TRBV20-1	TRBJ2-1	TGCAGTGCTAGTCCTATAGCGGGGGGGCTGGGAAATGAGCAGTTCTTC	CSASPIAGGLGNEQFF
.	.	TRBV5-1	TRBJ2-3	TGCGCCAGTCAAGGGGGGGAGAGCACAGATACGCACTATTTT	CASQGGESTDTHYF
.	.	TRBV28	TRBJ1-3	TGTGCCAGCAGACCACGGGGAAACACCATATATTTT	CASRPRGNTIYF
many	.	TRBV4-2	TRBJ1-4	TGTGCCAGCAGCCAAAATCTACAGGGAACTAATGAAAAACTGTTTTTT	CASSQNLQGTNEKLFF
.	.	TRBV28	TRBJ2-1	TGTGCCAGCAGTTTTGGACTTAACAATGAGCAGTTCTTC	CASSFGLNNEQFF
few	TRBD1	TRBV4-1	TRBJ2-2	TGCGCCAGCAGCCAAGGGGACAGAGTCCTCACCGGGGAGCTGTTTTTT	CASSQGDRVLTGELFF
.	.	TRBV19	TRBJ1-1	TGTGCCAGTAGTGTCCGCCAGGTAGGAGGAGCTTTCTTT	CASSVRQVGGAFF
few	TRBD2	TRBV28	TRBJ2-1	TGTGCCAGCAGTCCCCGACTAGCGCACAATGAGCAGTTCTTC	CASSPRLAHNEQFF
many	.	TRBV10-3	TRBJ1-5	TGTGCCATCAAACGGGACACAAATCAGCCCCAGCATTTT	CAIKRDTNQPQHF